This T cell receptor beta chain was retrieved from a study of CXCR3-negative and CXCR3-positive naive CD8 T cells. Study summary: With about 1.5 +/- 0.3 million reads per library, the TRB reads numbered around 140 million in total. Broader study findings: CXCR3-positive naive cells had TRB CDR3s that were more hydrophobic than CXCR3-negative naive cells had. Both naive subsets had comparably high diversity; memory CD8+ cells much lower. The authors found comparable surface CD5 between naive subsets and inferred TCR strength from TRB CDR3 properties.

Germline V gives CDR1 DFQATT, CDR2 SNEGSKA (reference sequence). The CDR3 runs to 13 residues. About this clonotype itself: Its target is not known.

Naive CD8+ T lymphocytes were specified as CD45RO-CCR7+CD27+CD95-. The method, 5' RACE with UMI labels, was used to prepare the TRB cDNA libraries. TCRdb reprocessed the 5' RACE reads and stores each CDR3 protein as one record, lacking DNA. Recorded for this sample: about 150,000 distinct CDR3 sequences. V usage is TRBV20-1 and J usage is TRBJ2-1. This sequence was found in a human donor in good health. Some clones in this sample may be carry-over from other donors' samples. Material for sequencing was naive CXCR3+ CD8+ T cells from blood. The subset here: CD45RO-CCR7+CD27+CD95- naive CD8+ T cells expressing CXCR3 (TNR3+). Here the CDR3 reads CSARARGGNEQFF.